This T cell receptor beta chain came from a study of T cell repertoires in cytomegalovirus infection. For the study at large: Based on public TCR beta signatures, there were indications of CMV infection and of a matching HLA type.

TCRdb processed the reads anew with MiXCR; each CDR3 protein has one entry. The data show some 350,000 distinct CDR3 sequences, under 35% seen once. This clonotype was detected many times. What it binds is not known. The input for sequencing was cultured PBMCs, taken from culture after CMV antigen stimulation. The receptor was isolated from a human donor in good health (CMV status not recorded). Some clones in this sample may be carry-over from other donors' samples.

The CDR3 bases are TGTGCCAGCAGCCCTAGGAGGGTAGAGACCCAGTACTTC. Its translation is CASSPRRVETQYF. The chain recombines TRBV7-2 with TRBJ2-5; D is perhaps TRBD2 (6 bases). Trimming took 5 bases from V and 4 from J, leaving 11 bases between them. The CDR3 loop spans 13 amino acids. Germline lookup yields CDR1 SGHTA and CDR2 FQGNSA.